The source of this T cell receptor (beta chain) is a study of CD8+CD57+ T cells in acquired aplastic anemia. Trimming removed 0 bases from V and 5 bases from J, with 2 bases in between. CDR3 length: 11 amino acids. CDR1 is LNHDA and CDR2 is SQIVND in the germline V gene (reference sequence). Only patients with CD8+CD57+ cell expansion on flow cytometry were chosen for sequencing. A severe acquired aplastic anemia diagnosis applied to all patients. The TCR beta profiling, which covered VDJ combination and CDR3 sequence, was carried out using genomic DNA as the template. TCRdb re-called the reads through MiXCR, storing one row per CDR3 protein. The table lists fewer than 80,000 distinct CDR3 sequences, roughly two thirds of them singletons.

This clonotype originated in a human donor with aplastic anemia. This sequence joins TRBV19 and TRBJ2-7; no reliable D call. Sequencing was carried out using sorted CD4+, CD8+, or CD8+CD57+ T cells (not recorded which) from PBMCs. This CDR3 reads CASSIENEQYF. The CDR3 region has the DNA TGTGCCAGTAGTATAGAGAACGAGCAGTACTTC.